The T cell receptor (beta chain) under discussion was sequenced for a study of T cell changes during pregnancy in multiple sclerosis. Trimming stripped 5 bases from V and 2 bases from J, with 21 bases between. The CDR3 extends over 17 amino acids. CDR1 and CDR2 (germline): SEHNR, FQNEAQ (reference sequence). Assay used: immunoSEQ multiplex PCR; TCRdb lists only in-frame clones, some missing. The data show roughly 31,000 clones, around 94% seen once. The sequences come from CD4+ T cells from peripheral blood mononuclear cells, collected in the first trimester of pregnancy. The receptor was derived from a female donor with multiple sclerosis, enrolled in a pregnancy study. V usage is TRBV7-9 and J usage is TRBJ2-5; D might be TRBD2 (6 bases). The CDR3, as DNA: TGTGCCAGCAGCCACGGGGTTTACCGGGAGTTTCAAGAGACCCAGTACTTC. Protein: CASSHGVYREFQETQYF. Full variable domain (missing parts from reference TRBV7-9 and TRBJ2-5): DTGVSQNPRHKITKRGQNVTFRCDPISEHNRLYWYRQTLGQGPEFLTYFQNEAQLEKSRLLSDRFSAERPKGSFSTLEIQRTEQGDSAMYLCASSHGVYREFQETQYFGPGTRLLVL.